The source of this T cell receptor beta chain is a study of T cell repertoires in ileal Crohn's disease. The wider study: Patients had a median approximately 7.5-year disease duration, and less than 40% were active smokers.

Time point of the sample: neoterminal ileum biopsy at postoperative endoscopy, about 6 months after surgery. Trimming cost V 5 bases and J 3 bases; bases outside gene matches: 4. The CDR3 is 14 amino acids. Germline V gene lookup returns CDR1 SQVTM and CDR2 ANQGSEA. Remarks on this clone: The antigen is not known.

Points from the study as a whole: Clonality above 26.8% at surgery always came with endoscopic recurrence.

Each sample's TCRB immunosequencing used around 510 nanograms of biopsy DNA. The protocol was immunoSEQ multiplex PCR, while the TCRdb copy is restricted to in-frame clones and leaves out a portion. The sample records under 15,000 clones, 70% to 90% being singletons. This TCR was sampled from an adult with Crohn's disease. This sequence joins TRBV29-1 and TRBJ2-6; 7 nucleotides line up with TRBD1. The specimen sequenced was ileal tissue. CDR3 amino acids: CSVRQGVGANVLTF. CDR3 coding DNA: TGCAGCGTTCGACAGGGAGTTGGGGCCAACGTCCTGACTTTC.